This TCR beta chain was sequenced for a study of blood T cell repertoires in COVID-19. Study details: Samples came from the United States, Italy and Spain, spanning acute and convalescent COVID-19.

Looked up from germline, CDR1 is MDHEN and CDR2 is SYDVKM. The CDR3 length is 13 residues. Trimming removed 7 bases from V and 4 bases from J, with 11 bases in between. Study members were between about 18 and 90 years old and lived in 20 to 30 US regions. People in the exposed group encountered a COVID-19 case within 2 weeks before entering the study. Original data processing: Using reference gene primer amplification, nucleated cell counts were estimated. Using immunoSEQ multiplex PCR, the repertoire was profiled, and TCRdb retains in-frame clones only, with some absent. V, J and clone size reflect that table, while D and trimming were determined from the DNA. Of a few hundred thousand clones listed, less than 90% are singletons.

The specimen sequenced was PBMCs or T cells enriched from blood (not recorded which). V is TRBV28 and J is TRBJ1-3; D is ambiguous. The sequence derives from a woman aged 25 to 45 who had been exposed to COVID-19. The CDR3 coding sequence is TGTGCCAGCACCCCAGGCGGGGGAAACACCATATATTTT. Protein sequence: CASTPGGGNTIYF.